These T cell receptor beta chains were read from a single sample in a study of cytomegalovirus exposure and HLA in healthy donors. The table came from immunoSEQ multiplex PCR; TCRdb's copy has only in-frame clones and leaves some out. Among around 110,000 clones listed, 55% to 85% were seen once. The sequencing input was PBMCs. The receptors were sampled from a man aged 25-45 years in good health and CMV-seronegative. Both conserved end residues are trimmed from each CDR3.

V	CDR3
TRBV7-9	ASSLQGAVEQY
TRBV11-2	ASSFLAGGRNTQY
TRBV11-2	ASSLEGQGIYEQY
TRBV29-1	SAPAAGRLGETQY
TRBV7-9	ASSERRGPYNEQF
TRBV28	ASTLGLPEADTQY
TRBV7-3	ASSLAGGTDTQY
TRBV7-6	ASSLERAGGNYEQY
TRBV7-9	ASSRDSEKLF
TRBV6-1	ASSLQKGKLF
TRBV7-2	ASSLAPGVHRGANQPQH
TRBV5-1	ASSLQGARETQY
TRBV28	ASSMSWAAHQPQH
TRBV15	ATSRVTSGGAGQF
TRBV19	ASSIRSSGTGRTDTQY
TRBV19	ASSMNRGADTGELF
TRBV5-1	ASSTGQNYNSPLH